A single sample gave rise to the 21 T cell receptor beta chains below, sequenced in a study of T cells expressing NK-cell markers (dated by TCRdb to the early 2020s). The receptor library was made with 5' RACE. The run used an Illumina HiSeq 2000. With the reads reprocessed by TCRdb, a single entry stands for each CDR3 protein sequence and no DNA is reported. The table of this sample itemizes some 110,000 distinct CDR3 sequences. Less than 20% of the sample rests with the top ten. The specimen was blood T cells: a sorted CD56 or NKG2C T cell subset, CD4+ or CD8+ T cells, or bulk PBMC T cells (not recorded which). Every receptor here comes from a woman aged 18 to 75 in good health.

The gene calls are TRBV9 and TRBJ2-3; TCRdb selects TRBD1, and the lack of DNA leaves this call unchecked. The CDR3 runs 14 residues. CDR1 and CDR2 from the germline V gene are SGDLS and YYNGEE. This chain's CDR3 is CASSSLTGTDTQYF. The full variable domain, in which reference TRBV9 and TRBJ2-3 provide the parts outside the CDR3, is DSGVTQTPKHLITATGQRVTLRCSPRSGDLSVYWYQQSLDQGLQFLIQYYNGEERAKGNILERFSAQQFPDLHSELNLSSLELGDSALYFCASSSLTGTDTQYFGPGTRLTVL.

The genes are TRBV12-3 or TRBV12-4 and TRBJ1-2; TCRdb selects TRBD1, and the lack of DNA leaves this call unchecked. The CDR3 consists of 12 residues. This CDR3 reads CASSLQSGTPLF.

The chain combines TRBV20-1 with TRBJ2-1; without DNA, the TCRdb call of TRBD2 cannot be checked. The CDR3 extends over 17 amino acids. Germline V CDR1 and CDR2: DFQATT, SNEGSKA (reference sequence). The CDR3 reads CSAAPASLAPLNNEQFF.

V usage is TRBV15 and J usage is TRBJ2-3; without DNA, the TCRdb call of TRBD1 cannot be checked. The CDR3 is 16 residues long. The germline CDR1 and CDR2 sequences are LNHNV and YYDKDF (reference sequence). The CDR3 here is CATSSRTWGGTDTQYF.

The rearrangement links TRBV14 to TRBJ2-2; TCRdb's D call, TRBD1, is unchecked because there is no DNA. Looked up from germline, CDR1 is SGHDN and CDR2 is FVKESK. This CDR3 is 16 amino acids long. CDR3 amino acids: CASSHGAIANTGELFF.

V gene TRBV20-1 combines with J gene TRBJ2-4; checking the TCRdb D call of TRBD2 is not possible without DNA. This CDR3 has 15 residues. Germline assignment: CDR1 DFQATT and CDR2 SNEGSKA (reference sequence). CDR3 in amino acids: CSAQGTSGVGNIQYF.

The chain is built from TRBV19 and TRBJ1-2. Germline V gene data show CDR1 as LNHDA and CDR2 as SQIVND (reference sequence). The CDR3 runs 14 residues. CDR3 amino acids: CASSMGTAVSGYTF. Using reference TRBV19 and TRBJ1-2 for the parts outside the CDR3, the full variable domain is DGGITQSPKYLFRKEGQNVTLSCEQNLNHDAMYWYRQDPGQGLRLIYYSQIVNDFQKGDIAEGYSVSREKKESFPLTVTSAQKNPTAFYLCASSMGTAVSGYTFGSGTRLTVV.

The chain carries TRBV6-4 and TRBJ2-1; TCRdb outputs TRBD2, but without DNA this stays unchecked. CDR1 and CDR2 from the germline V gene are MRHNA and SNTAGT. The CDR3 sequence is 14 residues long. The chain's CDR3 is CASSEGVAGGPEFF.

This sequence joins TRBV29-1 and TRBJ2-2; the TRBD1 assignment by TCRdb is unverifiable without DNA. Germline-derived CDR1 and CDR2 are SQVTM and ANQGSEA. CDR3 size: 12 residues. CDR3 loop: CSVGGPGGELFF.

The genes are TRBV19 and TRBJ2-1; TCRdb's D call of TRBD1 is untestable without DNA. The CDR3 consists of 15 residues. Germline V gene data show CDR1 as LNHDA and CDR2 as SQIVND (reference sequence). CDR3 protein: CASSIGHRGYNEQFF.

The chain employs TRBV10-3 and TRBJ2-1; with no DNA, the TCRdb D assignment of TRBD2 cannot be verified. The CDR3 loop spans 15 amino acids. CDR1 and CDR2 from the germline V gene are ENHRY and SYGVKD. CDR3 in amino acids: CAIGPGLAEYNEQFF.

CDR3 protein: CASSQPGQASLTQYF. This rearrangement joins TRBV4-2 to TRBJ2-5; lacking DNA, the TRBD1 call made by TCRdb goes unchecked. The CDR3 contains 15 residues. The germline gives CDR1 LGHNA, CDR2 YNFKEQ.

CDR3 region: CSARDLEEAKNIQYF. This chain connects TRBV20-1 to TRBJ2-4. The CDR3 is 15 amino acids. Looked up from germline, CDR1 is DFQATT and CDR2 is SNEGSKA (reference sequence).

The chain has TRBV12-3 or TRBV12-4 and TRBJ2-1; lacking DNA, the TRBD2 call made by TCRdb goes unchecked. The CDR3 loop spans 13 amino acids. Here the CDR3 reads CASSAGGQSEQFF.

The rearrangement uses TRBV7-2 and TRBJ1-1; the D call from TCRdb, TRBD1, cannot be confirmed without DNA. This CDR3 contains 13 residues. CDR1 and CDR2 (germline): SGHTA, FQGNSA. The CDR3 protein is CASSSWGGAEAFF. The whole variable domain, filled in from reference TRBV7-2 and TRBJ1-1, reads GAGVSQSPSNKVTEKGKDVELRCDPISGHTALYWYRQSLGQGLEFLIYFQGNSAPDKSGLPSDRFSAERTGGSVSTLTIQRTQQEDSAVYLCASSSWGGAEAFFGQGTRLTVV.

The chain couples TRBV27 to TRBJ2-1. CDR3 length: 12 residues. Per germline, CDR1 MNHEY and CDR2 SMNVEV (reference sequence). CDR3 residues: CASSFFGDEQFF.

V usage is TRBV23-1 and J usage is TRBJ2-1; no DNA is available, so the TRBD2 call from TCRdb remains unchecked. TRBV23-1 is given ORF status, its function remaining uncertain. This CDR3 comprises 19 residues. This chain's CDR3 is CASSHRGEDGYLKNNEQFF.

This sequence joins TRBV20-1 and TRBJ1-6; the D gene TCRdb calls, TRBD1, cannot be checked with no DNA. The CDR3 length is 13 residues. CDR1 DFQATT and CDR2 SNEGSKA come from the germline V gene (reference sequence). The CDR3 loop reads CSARPEVGSPLHF.

J is TRBJ2-7 and V is TRBV27; without DNA, the TCRdb call of TRBD2 cannot be checked. The CDR3 has 15 amino acids. The V gene's germline CDR1 is MNHEY and CDR2 SMNVEV (reference sequence). The chain's CDR3 is CASSLSGLGTYEQYF.

This sequence joins TRBV12-3 or TRBV12-4 and TRBJ2-1; absent DNA, TCRdb's TRBD1 call cannot be checked. The length of the CDR3 is 14 residues. CDR3 region: CASSPGGAYNEQFF.

The V gene is TRBV15, the J gene TRBJ2-6; the TCRdb call, TRBD2, lacks DNA for checking. The CDR3 has 16 amino acids. CDR1 is LNHNV and CDR2 is YYDKDF in the germline V gene (reference sequence). The CDR3 sequence: CATSPPALDGANVLTF.